This T cell receptor (beta chain) was sequenced during a study of OX40 agonist ivuxolimab in advanced cancers. The V and J ends lost 3 bases and 5 bases respectively, with 8 bases between them. Germline lookup yields CDR1 SGHAT and CDR2 FQNNGV. CDR3 length equals 13 residues. Clones were read by immunoSEQ multiplex PCR, and TCRdb kept only the in-frame ones, dropping some. The sample lists tens of thousands of clones; around 85% were seen once. The sequenced sample was CD4+ or CD8+ T cells sorted from blood, obtained in a trial of the OX40 agonist ivuxolimab. The chain is built from TRBV11-2 and TRBJ1-5, with D possibly being TRBD1 (5 bases). The source is an adult with an advanced solid tumor such as melanoma, head and neck, liver or kidney cancer. The chain's CDR3 is CASSFRGDQPQHF. CDR3 nucleotides: TGTGCCAGCAGCTTTAGAGGGGATCAGCCCCAGCATTTT.